This TCR beta chain was recovered during a study of control samples from healthy donors and cancer patients. Losses at the gene ends were 2 bases for V and 4 bases for J; bases not matched to a gene: 5. The CDR3 has 16 residues. Germline CDR1 is SGHTA and CDR2 is FQGTGA. Only in-frame clones appear in the TCRdb table, and some are missing; sequencing was by immunoSEQ multiplex PCR. The sample holds about 20,000 clones, 80% to 90% seen once. The chain carries TRBV7-3 and TRBJ2-1, with 10 bases matching TRBD2. The source of this sequence is a woman aged 70-85 years with lung cancer. Material: PBMCs. CDR3 sequence: CASSLLAGGGYNEQFF. As DNA, the CDR3 is TGTGCCAGCAGCTTATTAGCGGGAGGTGGATACAATGAGCAGTTCTTC. Full variable domain (remainder filled in from reference TRBV7-3 and TRBJ2-1): GAGVSQTPSNKVTEKGKYVELRCDPISGHTALYWYRQSLGQGPEFLIYFQGTGAADDSGLPNDRFFAVRPEGSVSTLKIQRTERGDSAVYLCASSLLAGGGYNEQFFGPGTRLTVL.